This record concerns one T cell receptor (beta chain) sequence. This record comes from a study of T cell responses to AZD1222 COVID-19 vaccine. The table came from immunoSEQ multiplex PCR; TCRdb's copy has only in-frame clones and leaves some out. The sample records approximately 120,000 clones, roughly 85% being singletons. Losses at the gene ends were 6 bases for V and 4 bases for J; bases not matched to a gene: 8. This CDR3 has 15 residues. Germline V gene lookup returns CDR1 LNHDA and CDR2 SQIVND (reference sequence). Material: peripheral blood, obtained 28 days after the second AZD1222 dose. The rearrangement links TRBV19 to TRBJ2-2, with 7 bases identical to TRBD1. This clonotype originated in an adult who received the AZD1222 COVID-19 vaccine. In DNA form, the CDR3 reads TGTGCCAGTAGCCTAAAAAGGGGGCGCACCGGGGAGCTGTTTTTT. This sequence encodes CASSLKRGRTGELFF. The full variable domain, completed using reference TRBV19 and TRBJ2-2, is DGGITQSPKYLFRKEGQNVTLSCEQNLNHDAMYWYRQDPGQGLRLIYYSQIVNDFQKGDIAEGYSVSREKKESFPLTVTSAQKNPTAFYLCASSLKRGRTGELFFGEGSRLTVL.